The source of this T cell receptor (beta chain) is a study of long-term antiretroviral therapy in people with HIV. General observations from the study: Clones that had undergone expansion before ART dominated the repertoire at all time points. Repertoires from HIV showed CDR3 length ranges narrower than those of controls.

Losses at the gene ends were 0 bases for V and 4 bases for J; bases not matched to a gene: 4. Germline assignment: CDR1 SGHRS and CDR2 YFSETQ. The length of the CDR3 is 15 residues. The authors ran the immunoSEQ assay, v3.0, at survey level. The assay was immunoSEQ multiplex PCR, and TCRdb's table has in-frame clones only and misses some. The sample shows tens of thousands of clones, over 70% of them seen only once. Worth noting for this clone: Its specificity is not known.

Treatment of all HIV participants took place in the United States. The sample was unsorted PBMCs, taken 1.1 years before starting antiretroviral therapy. The TCR originated in a woman aged 25 to 39 with HIV. The rearrangement uses TRBV5-1 and TRBJ1-2, with 9 bases identical to TRBD1. The CDR3 coding sequence is TGCGCCAGCAGCTTGGCAGGGACAGGGTCCTATGGCTACACCTTC. As protein: CASSLAGTGSYGYTF. Based on the CDR3 plus reference TRBV5-1 and TRBJ1-2, the full variable domain is KAGVTQTPRYLIKTRGQQVTLSCSPISGHRSVSWYQQTPGQGLQFLFEYFSETQRNKGNFPGRFSGRQFSNSRSEMNVSTLELGDSALYLCASSLAGTGSYGYTFGSGTRLTVV.